These T cell receptor beta chains were read from a single sample in a study of cytomegalovirus exposure and HLA in healthy donors. Using immunoSEQ multiplex PCR, the repertoire was profiled, and TCRdb retains in-frame clones only, with some absent. The sample includes around 140,000 clones, less than 80% of them seen just once. The source material was PBMCs. Source of these receptors: a man aged 45-65 years in good health and CMV-seropositive. CDR3s include the opening cysteine and the closing phenylalanine or tryptophan.

TRBV28	TRBJ2-4	CASSSPGVNIQYF
TRBV9	TRBJ2-1	CASSAEVMGTGGYNEQFF
TRBV6-6	TRBJ2-7	CASSFGTSGSYEQYF
TRBV28	TRBJ1-2	CASSFRGSWIGGYTF
TRBV5-1	TRBJ1-6	CASSSDREWSPLHF
TRBV5-1	TRBJ2-2	CASSLTVSAGELFF
TRBV2	TRBJ2-5	CASSEWTSRETQYF
TRBV19	TRBJ1-1	CASSDRVNTEAFF
TRBV7-6	TRBJ1-1	CASSPRTPGNTEAFF
TRBV29-1	TRBJ2-5	CSVGGKYQETQYF
TRBV4-2	TRBJ1-1	CASSQDRDTEAFF
TRBV7-9	TRBJ2-5	CASSLDREGQYF
TRBV6-5	TRBJ1-1	CASSYGQGTEAFF
TRBV7-8	TRBJ1-5	CASSSSGGLRHF
TRBV19	TRBJ2-5	CATYGGQGLLETQYF
TRBV6-1	TRBJ1-5	CASSVADSNQPQHF
TRBV9	TRBJ2-1	CASSPDRQSGAGNEQFF
TRBV6-1	TRBJ2-5	CASSESGQGKQTQYF
TRBV4-2	TRBJ2-2	CASSQSGINTGELFF
TRBV6-5	TRBJ1-1	CASTLLEGTEAFF
TRBV11-3	TRBJ1-1	CTSTPRNGETEAFF
TRBV4-1	TRBJ1-2	CASSPQGATNYDYTF
TRBV6-5	TRBJ1-2	CATGQGANYGYTF
TRBV5-1	TRBJ1-2	CASSLGGDYGYTF
TRBV7-2	TRBJ2-2	CASSVTGEGELFF
TRBV5-6	TRBJ2-7	CASSSGYRYEQYF
TRBV28	TRBJ2-6	CASRPGQGFSGANVLTF
TRBV5-4	TRBJ2-5	CASSSPPGLAYQETQYF
TRBV6-5	TRBJ2-3	CASSPGLLTDTQYF
TRBV29-1	TRBJ2-7	CSVGRTGAHEQYF
TRBV5-6	TRBJ2-3	CASSLLGGGVGTDTQYF
TRBV11-1	TRBJ2-2	CASRTGSNTGELFF
TRBV18	TRBJ2-1	CASSPMIAGRQDNEQFF
TRBV18	TRBJ2-3	CASSTSGEDTQYF
TRBV27	TRBJ1-1	CASSFERFTEAFF
TRBV20-1	TRBJ2-3	CSAIGADTQYF
TRBV4-1	TRBJ1-1	CASSLQGVVMSTEAFF
TRBV6-5	TRBJ2-1	CASSFGTGGNEQFF
TRBV27	TRBJ1-1	CASSLDRANTEAFF
TRBV6-1	TRBJ2-4	CASTLDSRAKNIQYF
TRBV19	TRBJ2-2	CASSIQRNTGELFF